This TCR beta chain was identified during a study of blood T cell repertoires in COVID-19 (dated by TCRdb to about 2020). Context from the whole study: Samples covering the acute and convalescent phases of COVID-19 were provided by collaborators in the United States, Italy and Spain. The material from the prospective study consisted of cDNA or gDNA derived from T cells, B-cell-depleted T cells, or PBMCs. The samples were drawn from two sources: the first 160 participants of the ongoing ImmuneRACE study, and approximately 1,300 subjects contributed by 6 global collaborators. The repertoires were released in a freely available public database meant as a resource for research on the immune response to SARS-CoV-2. The sample metadata nearly always contained a de-identified subject ID, COVID-19 status, age in years and sex. HLA class I and class II types, where available, came from metadata supplied by the sample provider rather than from assay-based typing. Deeply sampled blood TCRbeta repertoires from subjects exposed to, actively infected with, or recovered from COVID-19 were included in the dataset. Here is what the overall study found, with its caveats: Clinical and demographic metadata were provided uncurated, with the amount varying by source and participant.

Details on this clone: Its specific antigen is unknown. Base quality data are lacking; no much larger clone is found one base away.

Each collaborating institution followed its own protocols to collect whole blood in K2EDTA tubes. For TCRbeta analysis, collaborator samples were shipped as frozen whole blood, as isolated PBMCs, or as DNA extracted from either sample type. The cysteine opens and the phenylalanine closes a CDR3 of 15 amino acids. The sequence is cut down to CDR3 DNA, 45 bases in frame from base 1. Trimming costs V 3 bases and J 5 bases, and their ends lie 16 bases apart. The germline V gene (reference sequence) supplies CDR1 MNHEY and CDR2 SMNVEV. TCRbeta CDR3 regions were amplified from genomic DNA using the immunoSEQ Assay, a bias-controlled multiplex PCR. In the original analysis: The number of nucleated cells in each sample was estimated by amplification of reference gene primers within the assay. To quantify the absolute abundance of each unique TCRbeta CDR3 rearrangement, sequence reads were collapsed and filtered. Productive Simpson clonality was computed per sample as the square root of Simpson's diversity index over productive rearrangements. Here the immuneACCESS table is served through TCRdb, limited to in-frame sequences with V and J called. Missing clones are a known gap in these copies; in checked studies unresolved V genes cover under half, and the rest lacks a known reason. V, J and clone size are taken as reported in that table, and D and trimming were inferred from the DNA itself. This sample is represented by a few hundred thousand clones; 88% of them were singletons. The ten top clones hold approximately 4% of the sample.

Specimen: peripheral blood. The V and J segments used are TRBV27 and TRBJ2-5; a tentative D call is TRBD2 (6 bases match). This sequence originates from a woman aged 45-60 years with active or convalescent COVID-19. The DNA sequence is given as TGTGCCAGCAGTTTTGGGGGGACCCTAGGGGAGACCCAGTACTTC. Its protein is CASSFGGTLGETQYF.